The present TCR beta chain was sequenced within a study of control samples from healthy donors and cancer patients (dated by TCRdb to the early 2020s). The receptor library was made with the immunoSEQ multiplex PCR assay. The immuneACCESS repertoire file appears here via TCRdb, limited to in-frame rearrangements. These files lack a portion of the clones; in checked studies, under half of the deficit traces to unresolved V genes, and the cause of the others is not known. The sample profile shows over 150,000 clones; 90% to 95% of them were found once. The ten biggest clones cover 1.1% to 1.5% of the sample. Regarding this clone: Its antigen is not yet known. Qualities for individual bases were not recorded, and no much larger clone is one base off.

The germline V gene specifies MDHEN as CDR1 and SYDVKM as CDR2. Measured from the cysteine to the phenylalanine, the CDR3 is 14 residues long. Only the CDR3 DNA is retained, 42 bases long and in frame from the first base. Trimming takes 8 bases from V and 4 bases from J, and the germline ends sit 15 bases apart. The receptor comes from a woman aged 18-29 years in good health. This receptor chain uses TRBV28 and TRBJ1-3; a weak D assignment points to TRBD1 (6 bases agree). Sequencing was done on a sample of blood. At the DNA level, the sequence is TGTGCCAGCGGGAGTGACAGGCCAGGAAACACCATATATTTT. Its translation is CASGSDRPGNTIYF.